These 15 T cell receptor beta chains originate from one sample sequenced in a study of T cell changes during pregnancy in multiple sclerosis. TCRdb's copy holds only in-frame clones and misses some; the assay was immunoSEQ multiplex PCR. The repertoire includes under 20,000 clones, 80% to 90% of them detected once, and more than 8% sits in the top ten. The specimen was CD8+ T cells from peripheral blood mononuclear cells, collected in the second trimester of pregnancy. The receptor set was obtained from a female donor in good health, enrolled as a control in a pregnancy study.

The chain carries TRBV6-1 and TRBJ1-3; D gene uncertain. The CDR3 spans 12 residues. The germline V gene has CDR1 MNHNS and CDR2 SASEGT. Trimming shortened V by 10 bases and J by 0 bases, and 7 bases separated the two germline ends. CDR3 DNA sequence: TGTGCCAACACCAGCTCTGGAAACACCATATATTTT. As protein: CANTSSGNTIYF.

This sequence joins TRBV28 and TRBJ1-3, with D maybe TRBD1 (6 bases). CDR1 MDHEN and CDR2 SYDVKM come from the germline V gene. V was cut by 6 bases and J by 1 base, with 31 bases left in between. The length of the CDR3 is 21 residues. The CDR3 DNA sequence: TGTGCCAGCAGCTCTGACCTGGTGGGGGGGCCCCTGACAGAATCTGGAAACACCATATATTTT. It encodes CASSSDLVGGPLTESGNTIYF.

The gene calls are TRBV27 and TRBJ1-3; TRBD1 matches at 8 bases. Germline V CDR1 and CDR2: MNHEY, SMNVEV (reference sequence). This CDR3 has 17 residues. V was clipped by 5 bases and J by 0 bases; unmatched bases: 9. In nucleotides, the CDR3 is TGTGCCAGCAGTCTCACTGGACAGGGCTTCTCTGGAAACACCATATATTTT. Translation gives CASSLTGQGFSGNTIYF.

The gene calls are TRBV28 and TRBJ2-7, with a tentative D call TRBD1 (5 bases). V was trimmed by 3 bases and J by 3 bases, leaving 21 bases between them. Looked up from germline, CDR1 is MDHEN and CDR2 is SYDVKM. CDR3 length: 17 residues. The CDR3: CASSLTQGPTGIYEQYF. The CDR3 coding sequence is TGTGCCAGCAGTTTGACTCAGGGCCCCACGGGCATCTACGAGCAGTACTTC.

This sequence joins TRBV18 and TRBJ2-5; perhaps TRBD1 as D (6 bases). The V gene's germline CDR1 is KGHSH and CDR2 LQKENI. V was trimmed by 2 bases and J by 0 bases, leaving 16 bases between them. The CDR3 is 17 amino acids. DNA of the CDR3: TGTGCCAGCTCACCAGGTGGTGGGGGCGCCTACCAAGAGACCCAGTACTTC. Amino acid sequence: CASSPGGGGAYQETQYF.

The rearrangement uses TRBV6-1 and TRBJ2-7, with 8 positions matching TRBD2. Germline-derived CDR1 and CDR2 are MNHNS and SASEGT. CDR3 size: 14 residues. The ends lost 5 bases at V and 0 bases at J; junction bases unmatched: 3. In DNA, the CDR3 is TGTGCCAGCAGTCCGCGGGGGGCCTCCTACGAGCAGTACTTC. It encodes CASSPRGASYEQYF.

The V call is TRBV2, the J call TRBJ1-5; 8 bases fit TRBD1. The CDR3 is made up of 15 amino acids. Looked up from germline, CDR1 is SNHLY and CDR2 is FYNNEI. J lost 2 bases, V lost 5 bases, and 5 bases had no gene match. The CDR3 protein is CASSYIQGGNQPQHF. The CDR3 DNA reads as TGTGCCAGCAGTTACATACAGGGGGGCAATCAGCCCCAGCATTTT. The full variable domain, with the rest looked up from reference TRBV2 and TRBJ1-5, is EPEVTQTPSHQVTQMGQEVILRCVPISNHLYFYWYRQILGQKVEFLVSFYNNEISEKSEIFDDQFSVERPDGSNFTLKIRSTKLEDSAMYFCASSYIQGGNQPQHFGDGTRLSIL.

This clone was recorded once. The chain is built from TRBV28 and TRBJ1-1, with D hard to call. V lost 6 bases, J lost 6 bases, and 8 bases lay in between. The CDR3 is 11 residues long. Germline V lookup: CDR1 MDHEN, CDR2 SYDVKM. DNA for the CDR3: TGTGCCAGCAGAGAAACTTCTGAAGCTTTCTTT. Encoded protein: CASRETSEAFF.

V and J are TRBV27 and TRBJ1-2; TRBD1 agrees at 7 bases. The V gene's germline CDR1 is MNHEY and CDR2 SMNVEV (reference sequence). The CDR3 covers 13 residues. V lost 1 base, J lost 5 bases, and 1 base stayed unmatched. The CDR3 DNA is TGTGCCAGCAGTTTATTGGGACAGTATGGCTACACCTTC. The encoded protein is CASSLLGQYGYTF.

The CDR3 sequence is CASSPRDRGGGYTF. CDR3 nucleotide sequence: TGCGCCAGCAGCCCCCGGGACAGGGGAGGTGGCTACACCTTC. The genes are TRBV4-3 and TRBJ1-2; 10 bases are a match to TRBD1. The CDR3 runs 14 residues. CDR1 is LGHNA, CDR2 YSLEER, per germline. V was clipped by 4 bases and J by 7 bases; unmatched bases: 6.

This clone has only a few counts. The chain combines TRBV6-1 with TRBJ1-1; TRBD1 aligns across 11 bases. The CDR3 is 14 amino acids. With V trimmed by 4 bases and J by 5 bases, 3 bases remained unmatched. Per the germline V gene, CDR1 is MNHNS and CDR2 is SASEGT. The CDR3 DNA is TGTGCCAGCAGTGGCGGGACAGGGGGTACTGAAGCTTTCTTT. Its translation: CASSGGTGGTEAFF.

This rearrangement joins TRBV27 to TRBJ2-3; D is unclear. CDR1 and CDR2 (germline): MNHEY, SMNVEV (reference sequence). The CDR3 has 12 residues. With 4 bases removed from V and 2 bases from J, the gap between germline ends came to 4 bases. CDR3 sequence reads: CASSSYTDTQYF. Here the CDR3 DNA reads TGTGCCAGCAGTTCCTACACAGATACGCAGTATTTT.

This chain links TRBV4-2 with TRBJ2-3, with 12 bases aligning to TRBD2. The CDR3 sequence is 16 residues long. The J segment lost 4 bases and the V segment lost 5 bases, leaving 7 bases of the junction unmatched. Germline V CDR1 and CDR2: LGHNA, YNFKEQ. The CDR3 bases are TGTGCCAGCAGCACGACTAGCGGGGGATGGGCAGATACGCAGTATTTT. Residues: CASSTTSGGWADTQYF.

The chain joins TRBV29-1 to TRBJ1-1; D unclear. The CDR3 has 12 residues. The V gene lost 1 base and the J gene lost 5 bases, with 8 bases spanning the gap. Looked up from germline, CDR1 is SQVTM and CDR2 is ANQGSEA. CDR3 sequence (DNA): TGCAGCGTTGAAGGGGCAGAAACTGAAGCTTTCTTT. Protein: CSVEGAETEAFF.

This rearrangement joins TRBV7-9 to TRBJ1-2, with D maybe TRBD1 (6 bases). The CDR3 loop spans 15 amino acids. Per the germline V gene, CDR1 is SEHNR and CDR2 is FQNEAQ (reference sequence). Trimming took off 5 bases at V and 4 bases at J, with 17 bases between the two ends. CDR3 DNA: TGTGCCAGCAGCCCCGAGGGGGAAAGAAGCTATGGCTACACCTTC. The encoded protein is CASSPEGERSYGYTF.